A selection of T cell receptor beta chains follows, all from one sample in a study of control samples from healthy donors and cancer patients. Sequenced by immunoSEQ multiplex PCR; TCRdb stores in-frame clones only, minus some. The sample yields approximately 26,000 clones, roughly 93% seen once. Source material: PBMCs. These receptors were taken from a man in his forties or fifties with lung cancer. Each CDR3 is given with its conserved first and last residue. D genes are given only for firm matches. Rows may omit the clone size; those that give it use once, few, many or a size class.

>.|TRBV12-3/TRBV12-4|.|TRBJ2-5
CASSPGAGETQYF
TGTGCCAGCAGCCCCGGGGCGGGTGAGACCCAGTACTTC
>once|TRBV4-3|TRBD1|TRBJ1-6
CASSQVGQRHSPLHF
TGCGCCAGCAGCCAAGTGGGACAGCGGCATTCACCCCTCCACTTT
>.|TRBV5-5|.|TRBJ1-1
CASSRTANTEAFF
TGTGCCAGCAGCCGGACAGCGAACACTGAAGCTTTCTTT
>.|TRBV15|.|TRBJ2-5
CATSRNPGPAETQYF
TGTGCCACCAGCAGAAATCCGGGCCCCGCGGAGACCCAGTACTTC
>.|TRBV24-1|TRBD1|TRBJ2-3
CATTQGGTGGDTQYF
TGTGCCACCACTCAAGGCGGGACAGGGGGCGATACGCAGTATTTT
>.|TRBV23-1|TRBD1|TRBJ1-4
CASSQFSHDRVRHEKLFF
TGCGCCAGCAGTCAATTTTCCCACGACAGGGTTCGGCATGAAAAACTGTTTTTT
>.|TRBV7-8|.|TRBJ2-1
CASSPRRDNGYNEQFF
TGTGCCAGCAGTCCCCGCCGGGACAACGGCTACAATGAGCAGTTCTTC
>.|TRBV12-5|TRBD1|TRBJ2-6
CASGWIRTGGVLYTSGANVLTF
TGTGCTAGTGGTTGGATACGGACAGGGGGGGTCCTCTATACCTCTGGGGCCAACGTCCTGACTTTC
>.|TRBV7-2|.|TRBJ1-1
CASSKRAGNPTTEAFF
TGTGCCAGCAGCAAAAGGGCAGGGAATCCGACCACTGAAGCTTTCTTT
>.|TRBV4-1|.|TRBJ1-4
CASSLFGTLEEKLFF
TGCGCCAGCAGCCTTTTCGGGACATTGGAGGAAAAACTGTTTTTT
>.|TRBV2|TRBD2|TRBJ2-1
CASSSMNGREGHEQFF
TGTGCCAGCAGCTCCATGAATGGGCGGGAGGGGCATGAGCAGTTCTTC
>.|TRBV5-1|TRBD1|TRBJ2-3
CASSWSRDRVDTQYF
TGCGCCAGCAGCTGGTCCCGGGACAGGGTGGATACGCAGTATTTT
>.|TRBV5-6|TRBD1|TRBJ2-5
CASSPLDGDRGEETQYF
TGTGCCAGCAGCCCCCTCGATGGGGACAGGGGAGAAGAGACCCAGTACTTC
>.|TRBV5-4|.|TRBJ2-5
CASSLAGSREAQYF
TGTGCCAGCAGCTTGGCAGGGTCAAGGGAGGCCCAGTACTTC
>once|TRBV3-1/TRBV3-2|.|TRBJ2-5
CASSQDRGRETQYF
TGTGCCAGCAGCCAAGACCGGGGGCGAGAGACCCAGTACTTC
>.|TRBV2|.|TRBJ2-3
CASSEDAGPDTQYF
TGTGCCAGCAGTGAGGACGCAGGGCCAGATACGCAGTATTTT
>once|TRBV18|TRBD1|TRBJ1-1
CASSPGTGTNTEAFF
TGTGCCAGCTCACCGGGGACAGGGACGAACACTGAAGCTTTCTTT
>.|TRBV24-1|.|TRBJ2-1
CATSDLITHEQFF
TGTGCCACCAGTGACCTGATTACCCATGAGCAGTTCTTC
>.|TRBV30|TRBD1|TRBJ1-4
CAGLGTGVEKLFF
TGTGCCGGCCTCGGGACAGGGGTAGAAAAACTGTTTTTT
>once|TRBV5-1|TRBD1|TRBJ2-7
CASSSGTGRMDEQYF
TGCGCCAGCAGCTCTGGGACAGGGAGGATGGACGAGCAGTACTTC
>few|TRBV5-1|.|TRBJ2-2
CASSFQGSTGELFF
TGCGCCAGCAGCTTCCAGGGGAGCACCGGGGAGCTGTTTTTT
>.|TRBV9|.|TRBJ2-5
CASSVGLVAETQYF
TGTGCCAGCAGCGTGGGGCTAGTCGCCGAGACCCAGTACTTC
>once|TRBV11-3|.|TRBJ1-1
CASRGLNTEAFF
TGTGCCAGCCGGGGACTTAACACTGAAGCTTTCTTT
>.|TRBV11-3|.|TRBJ2-7
CASSLDNRARGRADYEQYF
TGTGCCAGCAGCTTAGATAACAGGGCCCGGGGACGGGCGGATTACGAGCAGTACTTC
>.|TRBV21-1|.|TRBJ2-2
CASSKGEKNTGELFF
TGTGCCAGCAGCAAAGGGGAGAAAAACACCGGGGAGCTGTTTTTT
>.|TRBV9|TRBD2|TRBJ2-3
CASSGGTSGGTDTQYF
TGTGCCAGCAGCGGCGGGACTAGCGGGGGCACAGATACGCAGTATTTT
>.|TRBV25-1|.|TRBJ2-1
CASTTAGGGDNEQFF
TGTGCCAGCACAACGGCCGGTGGAGGGGACAATGAGCAGTTCTTC
>.|TRBV4-1|.|TRBJ2-7
CASSQTQASYEQYF
TGCGCCAGCAGCCAAACACAGGCGTCCTACGAGCAGTACTTC
>.|TRBV9|TRBD1|TRBJ1-1
CASSGLGGQNTEAFF
TGTGCCAGCAGCGGTCTAGGGGGCCAGAACACTGAAGCTTTCTTT
>.|TRBV9|TRBD1|TRBJ1-6
CASSVGQGRSPLHF
TGTGCCAGCAGCGTAGGACAGGGAAGATCACCCCTCCACTTT
>.|TRBV5-1|.|TRBJ2-1
CASSQLTDTGEQFF
TGCGCCAGCAGCCAACTCACGGACACCGGCGAGCAGTTCTTC
>.|TRBV7-2|.|TRBJ1-4
CASSRWESGEKLFF
TGTGCCAGCAGCCGGTGGGAATCGGGTGAAAAACTGTTTTTT
>.|TRBV9|.|TRBJ2-2
CASSAPGNTGELFF
TGTGCCAGCAGCGCCCCCGGGAACACCGGGGAGCTGTTTTTT
>.|TRBV4-1|.|TRBJ2-1
CASSHPGWGGVYNEQFF
TGCGCCAGCAGCCATCCTGGCTGGGGGGGCGTCTACAATGAGCAGTTCTTC
>.|TRBV7-9|.|TRBJ1-2
CASSPIPGSYTF
TGTGCCAGCAGCCCGATACCGGGGTCCTACACCTTC
>.|TRBV5-4|TRBD1|TRBJ1-1
CASSRTGKVAEAFF
TGTGCCAGCAGTCGGACAGGGAAGGTCGCTGAAGCTTTCTTT
>.|TRBV2|TRBD1|TRBJ1-3
CASRSGTASSGNTIYF
TGTGCCAGCAGATCCGGGACAGCGAGCTCTGGAAACACCATATATTTT
>.|TRBV4-1|.|TRBJ1-1
CASSQDFGRANTEAFF
TGCGCCAGCAGCCAAGATTTTGGCCGGGCGAACACTGAAGCTTTCTTT
>.|TRBV11-2|.|TRBJ2-7
CASSRTDYEQYF
TGTGCCAGCAGCAGGACGGACTACGAGCAGTACTTC
>.|TRBV7-9|.|TRBJ2-7
CASSLAYPGQNYEQYF
TGTGCCAGCAGCTTAGCGTATCCAGGACAGAACTACGAGCAGTACTTC